The 8 T cell receptor beta chains listed next were all sequenced from one sample in a study of radiotherapy plus CTLA-4 blockade in lung cancer. The repertoire was sequenced with immunoSEQ multiplex PCR; TCRdb's copy has only in-frame clones and lacks some. The sample consists of over 45,000 clones, over 75% of them appearing once. This material consisted of peripheral blood, taken from a patient treated with radiotherapy plus ipilimumab. The origin of the receptors is a human donor with non-small cell lung cancer who had a complete response to radiotherapy plus ipilimumab.

CDR3 DNA sequence: TGTGCCAGTACGACCGGGGACAGCCCTTCGAATGGCTACACCTTC. Translating it yields CASTTGDSPSNGYTF. The gene calls are TRBV19 and TRBJ1-2, with 7 bases fitting TRBD1. The CDR3 sequence is 15 residues long. The junction had 14 bases not matched to a gene; V was cut back by 7 bases and J by 6 bases. The germline V gene has CDR1 LNHDA and CDR2 SQIVND (reference sequence).

The chain couples TRBV10-2 to TRBJ1-5; no firm D call. The V end lost 3 bases, the J end lost 0 bases, and 12 bases lay between the germline ends. The germline V gene encodes CDR1 WSHSY and CDR2 SAAADI. The CDR3 covers 16 residues. The DNA of the CDR3 is TGCGCCAGCAGTGAATACACCCCATATAGCAATCAGCCCCAGCATTTT. This encodes CASSEYTPYSNQPQHF.

The CDR3 DNA is TGCGCCAGCAGCTTGGCAGGACAGACGCAAGAGACCCAGTACTTC. Translating it yields CASSLAGQTQETQYF. The chain couples TRBV5-1 to TRBJ2-5; possibly TRBD1 for D (6 bases). V lost 0 bases and J lost 2, with 11 bases in between. In germline, CDR1 is SGHRS, CDR2 YFSETQ. The CDR3 covers 15 residues.

In its sample, this clone was seen once. V usage is TRBV6-5 and J usage is TRBJ1-2; tentative D call: TRBD1 (5 bases). Germline V gives CDR1 MNHEY, CDR2 SVGAGI. This CDR3 has 12 residues. V was cut by 6 bases and J by 4 bases, with 9 bases left in between. The CDR3 loop is CASRSQAYGYTF. CDR3 nucleotide sequence: TGTGCCAGCAGGTCACAGGCCTATGGCTACACCTTC.

J is TRBJ2-1 and V is TRBV7-2; TRBD2 matches 14 bases. J gave up 15 bases and V 4 bases, and 14 bases lay outside the gene matches. Germline V lookup: CDR1 SGHTA, CDR2 FQGNSA. CDR3 length: 16 amino acids. The CDR3 spells CASSYAGTSGRGGGFF. The CDR3 DNA sequence: TGTGCCAGCAGCTACGCCGGGACTAGCGGGAGAGGGGGGGGGTTCTTC.

V is TRBV5-1 and J is TRBJ1-2; no clear D gene. Trimming removed 2 bases from V and 5 bases from J, with 16 bases in between. Germline CDR1 and CDR2: SGHRS and YFSETQ. The CDR3 contains 15 residues. The CDR3 DNA sequence: TGCGCCAGCAGCTTTTTACCCACGGACTCGTATGGCTACACCTTC. It codes for CASSFLPTDSYGYTF.

The count of this clone is one. The chain carries TRBV6-1 and TRBJ1-5; D unclear. V was pared by 6 bases and J by 0 bases, with 6 bases between. The CDR3 totals 13 residues. Germline values: CDR1 MNHNS, CDR2 SASEGT. The CDR3 DNA reads TGTGCCAGCAGCGTTTATAGCAATCAGCCCCAGCATTTT. Translation gives CASSVYSNQPQHF.

This chain joins TRBV7-2 and TRBJ2-1; D possibly corresponds to TRBD1 (6 bases). V was clipped by 5 bases and J by 5 bases, with 13 bases between them. Germline assignment: CDR1 SGHTA and CDR2 FQGNSA. This CDR3 has 14 amino acids. Written as DNA, the CDR3 is TGTGCCAGCAGCCCGGACAGATATCACAATGAGCAGTTCTTC. It translates to CASSPDRYHNEQFF.